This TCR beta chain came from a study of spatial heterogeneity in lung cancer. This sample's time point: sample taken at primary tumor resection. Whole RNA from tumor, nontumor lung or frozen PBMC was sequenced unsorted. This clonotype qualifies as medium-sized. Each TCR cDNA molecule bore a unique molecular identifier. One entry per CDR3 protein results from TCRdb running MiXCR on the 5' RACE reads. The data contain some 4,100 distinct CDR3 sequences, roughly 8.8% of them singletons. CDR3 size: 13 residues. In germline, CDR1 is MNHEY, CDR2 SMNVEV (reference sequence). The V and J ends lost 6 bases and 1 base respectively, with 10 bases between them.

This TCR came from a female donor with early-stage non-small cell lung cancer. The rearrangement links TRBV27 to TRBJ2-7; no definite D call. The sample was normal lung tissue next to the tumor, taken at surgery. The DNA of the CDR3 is TGTGCCAGCAGGCCCTATACGTCCTACGAGCAGTACTTC. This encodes CASRPYTSYEQYF.